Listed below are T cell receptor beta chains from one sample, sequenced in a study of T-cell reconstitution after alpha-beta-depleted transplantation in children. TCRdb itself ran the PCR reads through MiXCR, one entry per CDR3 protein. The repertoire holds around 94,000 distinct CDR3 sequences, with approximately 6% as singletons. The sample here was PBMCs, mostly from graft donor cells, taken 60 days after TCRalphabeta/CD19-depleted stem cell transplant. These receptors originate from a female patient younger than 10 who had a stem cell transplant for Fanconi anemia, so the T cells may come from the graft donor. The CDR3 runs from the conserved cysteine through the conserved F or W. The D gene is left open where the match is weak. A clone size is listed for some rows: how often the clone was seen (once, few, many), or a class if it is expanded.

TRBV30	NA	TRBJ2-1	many	TGTGCCTGGAGTCGGGGAGGGGGCAATGAGCAGTTCTTC	CAWSRGGGNEQFF
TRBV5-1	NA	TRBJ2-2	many	TGCGCCAGCAGCTTGGCCAACACCGGGGAGCTGTTTTTT	CASSLANTGELFF
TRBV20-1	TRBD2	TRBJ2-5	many	TGCAGTGCTACTAGCGGGGGAGAGACCCAGTACTTC	CSATSGGETQYF
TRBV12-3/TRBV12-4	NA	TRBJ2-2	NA	TGTGCCAGCAGTTTTCTGGTGCCACAGAGGGACTCATCGAACACCGGGGAGCTGTTTTTT	CASSFLVPQRDSSNTGELFF
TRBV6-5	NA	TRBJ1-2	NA	TGTGCCAGCAGTTATTTAACTGGGACAAACTATGGCTACACCTTC	CASSYLTGTNYGYTF
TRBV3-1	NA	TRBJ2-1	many	TGTGCCAGCAGCCATCAAGGAACCCACTACAATGAGCAGTTCTTC	CASSHQGTHYNEQFF
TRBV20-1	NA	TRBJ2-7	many	TGCAGTGCCTTGGGGGAGGCGAACTACGAGCAGTACTTC	CSALGEANYEQYF
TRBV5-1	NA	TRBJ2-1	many	TGCGCCAGCAGCCCTGGACAGACCTCCTACAATGAGCAGTTCTTC	CASSPGQTSYNEQFF
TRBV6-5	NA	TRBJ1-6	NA	TGTGCCAGCAGTTATCTAGATTCACCCCTCCACTTT	CASSYLDSPLHF
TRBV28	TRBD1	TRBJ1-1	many	TGTGCCAGCAGTGACAGGGCCCCCCGGAACACTGAAGCTTTCTTT	CASSDRAPRNTEAFF
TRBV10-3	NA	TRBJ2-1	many	TGTGCCATCAGTGGCGAGCCGTCCTACAATGAGCAGTTCTTC	CAISGEPSYNEQFF
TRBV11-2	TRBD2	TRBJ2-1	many	TGTGCCAGCAGTCGGGGGGATTCAAGCAATGAGCAGTTCTTC	CASSRGDSSNEQFF
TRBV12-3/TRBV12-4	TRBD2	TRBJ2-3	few	TGTGCCAGCAGTTTAGGTGATACGACTAGCCTCACAGATACGCAGTATTTT	CASSLGDTTSLTDTQYF
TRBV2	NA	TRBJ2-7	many	TGTGCCAGCAGGGGGATAGGGAACTACGAGCAGTACTTC	CASRGIGNYEQYF
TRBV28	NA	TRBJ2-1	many	TGTGCCAGCAGCCCTCTGGACCCTTACAATGAGCAGTTCTTC	CASSPLDPYNEQFF
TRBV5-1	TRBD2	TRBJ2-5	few	TGCGCCAGCAGCTTGTCGGGGGGGCAGGAGACCCAGTACTTC	CASSLSGGQETQYF
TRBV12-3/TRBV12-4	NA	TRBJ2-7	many	TGTGCCAGCAGTTTTCTAGTCCGCGAGCAGTACTTC	CASSFLVREQYF
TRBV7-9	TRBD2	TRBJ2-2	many	TGTGCCAGCACCTTAAGGCTAGCGGGAGTCGATACCGGGGAGCTGTTTTTT	CASTLRLAGVDTGELFF